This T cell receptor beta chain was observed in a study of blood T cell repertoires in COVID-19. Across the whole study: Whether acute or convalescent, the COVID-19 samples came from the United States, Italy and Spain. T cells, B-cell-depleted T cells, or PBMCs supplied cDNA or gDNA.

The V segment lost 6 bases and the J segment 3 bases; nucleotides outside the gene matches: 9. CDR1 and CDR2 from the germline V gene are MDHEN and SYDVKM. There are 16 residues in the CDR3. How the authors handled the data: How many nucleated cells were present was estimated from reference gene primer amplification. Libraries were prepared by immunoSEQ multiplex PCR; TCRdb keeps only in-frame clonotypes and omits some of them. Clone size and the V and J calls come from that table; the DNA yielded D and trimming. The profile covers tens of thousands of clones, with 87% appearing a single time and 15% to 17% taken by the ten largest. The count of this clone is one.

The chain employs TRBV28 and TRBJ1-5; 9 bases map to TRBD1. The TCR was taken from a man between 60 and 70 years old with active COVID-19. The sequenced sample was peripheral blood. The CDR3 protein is CASRGRDRDYNQPQHF. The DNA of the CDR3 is TGTGCCAGCAGGGGACGGGACAGGGACTACAATCAGCCCCAGCATTTT.